The following is a T cell receptor (beta chain) sequence with its context. This specimen belongs to a study of T-cell memory formation after mild COVID-19. 5'RACE primed at constant segments yielded TCR alpha and TCR beta cDNA libraries bearing sample barcodes and UMIs. TCRdb recomputed calls from the 5' RACE reads with MiXCR, one row per CDR3 protein. The repertoire consists of roughly 170,000 distinct CDR3 sequences, with approximately 17% occurring once and the leading ten covering 3% to 4%. Per the germline V gene, CDR1 is MGHRA and CDR2 is YSYEKL. After removal of 0 bases from V and 14 bases from J, the junction contained 17 bases not matched to a gene. The CDR3 runs to 17 residues.

The V and J genes are TRBV4-1 and TRBJ2-1; 9 nucleotides agree with TRBD2. Sequenced input: PBMCs or a T cell subset sorted from them (not recorded which). The receptor was isolated from a man younger than 30 who had mild COVID-19 (a few samples of this study predate the infection). Cell type and time point are not known. The CDR3 bases are TGCGCCAGCAGCCAAGATCACCCAGCTAGCGGGGCTCCTAAGGAGTTCTTC. It specifies CASSQDHPASGAPKEFF.